This entry describes one TCR beta chain. Its antigen is unknown. TCRdb re-called the RT-PCR reads through MiXCR, storing one row per CDR3 protein. The sample records around 580,000 distinct CDR3 sequences, 12% being singletons. V lost 2 bases to trimming and J lost 5 bases, with 10 bases between them. CDR1 MNHNS and CDR2 SASEGT come from the germline V gene. The CDR3 length is 13 residues. This sample is part of a study of response to subunit inactivated influenza vaccine. Findings and caveats of the study: Authors suggested each seasonal influenza vaccination recruits few new T cells.

This clonotype was sampled from a man between 50 and 59 years old who received an inactivated influenza vaccine. V usage is TRBV6-1 and J usage is TRBJ2-7, with D perhaps TRBD1 or TRBD2 (6 bases each). Sequenced here: PBMCs from blood, sampled on the day of vaccination. The chain's CDR3 is CASSERGLDEQYF. CDR3 bases: TGTGCCAGCAGTGAACGGGGGCTGGACGAGCAGTACTTC.